The rows below give T cell receptor beta chains drawn from one sample of a study of T cells in Graves' hyperthyroidism and ophthalmopathy. TCRdb analysed the multiplex PCR reads with MiXCR anew, one entry per CDR3 protein. Among about 250,000 distinct CDR3 sequences listed, about 24% were seen once. The specimen was blood. All receptors derive from a woman aged 40-49 years with Graves' ophthalmopathy. Each CDR3 is given with its conserved first and last residue. D genes are given only for firm matches. Clone size is given for some rows only: seen once, a few or many times, or a class if the clone is expanded.

V gene: TRBV28
J gene: TRBJ2-7
D gene: NA
clone size: many
CDR3 protein: CASSTQGKGTSF
CDR3 DNA: TGTGCCAGCAGTACCCAGGGCAAGGGAACTAGCTTC

V gene: TRBV12-3/TRBV12-4
J gene: TRBJ2-7
D gene: NA
clone size: many
CDR3 protein: CASSLIGSAGEQYF
CDR3 DNA: TGTGCCAGCAGTTTGATCGGGTCTGCGGGCGAGCAGTACTTC

V gene: TRBV6-5
J gene: TRBJ1-5
D gene: TRBD1
clone size: many
CDR3 protein: CASSSPRPGQRVNQPQHF
CDR3 DNA: TGTGCCAGCAGTTCCCCTCGCCCGGGACAGAGGGTCAATCAGCCCCAGCATTTT

V gene: TRBV7-2
J gene: TRBJ2-5
D gene: TRBD2
clone size: NA
CDR3 protein: CASSSSGTRRETQYF
CDR3 DNA: TGTGCCAGCAGCTCATCCGGGACTAGGCGCGAGACCCAGTACTTC

V gene: TRBV6-1
J gene: TRBJ1-1
D gene: NA
clone size: many
CDR3 protein: CASSVKGGDTEAFF
CDR3 DNA: TGTGCCAGCAGTGTCAAAGGGGGGGACACTGAAGCTTTCTTT

V gene: TRBV28
J gene: TRBJ2-4
D gene: NA
clone size: many
CDR3 protein: CASSLRGTQYLAKNIQYF
CDR3 DNA: TGTGCCAGCAGTTTAAGGGGGACCCAATATTTAGCCAAAAACATTCAGTACTTC

V gene: TRBV28
J gene: TRBJ2-5
D gene: TRBD2
clone size: NA
CDR3 protein: CASSSSGRANGETQYF
CDR3 DNA: TGTGCCAGCAGTTCTAGCGGGAGAGCGAATGGAGAGACCCAGTACTTC

V gene: TRBV20-1
J gene: TRBJ1-1
D gene: NA
clone size: many
CDR3 protein: CSARDPLRGMNTEAFF
CDR3 DNA: TGCAGTGCTAGAGATCCTCTCAGGGGCATGAACACTGAAGCTTTCTTT

V gene: TRBV5-4
J gene: TRBJ1-3
D gene: NA
clone size: many
CDR3 protein: CASSLYAGAGSGNTIYF
CDR3 DNA: TGTGCCAGCAGCTTGTACGCAGGGGCGGGCTCTGGAAACACCATATATTTT

V gene: TRBV5-5
J gene: TRBJ2-5
D gene: TRBD1
clone size: many
CDR3 protein: CASSVERRQGIRETQYF
CDR3 DNA: TGTGCCAGCAGCGTAGAACGACGACAGGGTATTCGAGAGACCCAGTACTTC

V gene: TRBV6-1
J gene: TRBJ1-5
D gene: NA
clone size: NA
CDR3 protein: CASIVGAGVLNQPQHF
CDR3 DNA: TGTGCCAGCATTGTGGGGGCAGGCGTCCTCAATCAGCCCCAGCATTTT

V gene: TRBV12-3/TRBV12-4
J gene: TRBJ1-5
D gene: TRBD1
clone size: many
CDR3 protein: CASRGGQSEHF
CDR3 DNA: TGTGCCAGCAGGGGGGGACAGTCCGAGCATTTT

V gene: TRBV7-8
J gene: TRBJ2-5
D gene: TRBD2
clone size: few
CDR3 protein: CASSLTGTSVETQYF
CDR3 DNA: TGTGCCAGCAGCCTTACCGGGACTAGCGTTGAGACCCAGTACTTC

V gene: TRBV7-2
J gene: TRBJ2-5
D gene: TRBD2
clone size: few
CDR3 protein: CASSLVTTSAQETQYF
CDR3 DNA: TGTGCCAGCAGCTTAGTCACGACTAGCGCCCAAGAGACCCAGTACTTC

V gene: TRBV20-1
J gene: TRBJ1-5
D gene: TRBD1
clone size: NA
CDR3 protein: CSAKQGDQPQHF
CDR3 DNA: TGCAGTGCGAAACAGGGGGATCAGCCCCAGCATTTT

V gene: TRBV6-2/TRBV6-3
J gene: TRBJ1-1
D gene: NA
clone size: NA
CDR3 protein: CASSDHNTEAFF
CDR3 DNA: TGTGCCAGCAGCGATCACAACACTGAAGCTTTCTTT

V gene: TRBV24-1
J gene: TRBJ1-5
D gene: NA
clone size: many
CDR3 protein: CATSDSSDINQPQHF
CDR3 DNA: TGTGCCACCAGTGACTCCTCGGACATCAATCAGCCCCAGCATTTT

V gene: TRBV7-6
J gene: TRBJ2-7
D gene: NA
clone size: NA
CDR3 protein: CASSLAQSEQYF
CDR3 DNA: TGTGCCAGCAGCCTAGCCCAGTCCGAGCAGTACTTC

V gene: TRBV12-3/TRBV12-4
J gene: TRBJ1-1
D gene: TRBD1
clone size: many
CDR3 protein: CASSSPGQGGTEAFF
CDR3 DNA: TGTGCCAGCAGTTCCCCCGGACAGGGGGGCACTGAAGCTTTCTTT

V gene: TRBV4-2
J gene: TRBJ2-7
D gene: NA
clone size: many
CDR3 protein: CASSQDGSYEQYF
CDR3 DNA: TGTGCCAGCAGCCAAGACGGGAGCTACGAGCAGTACTTC

V gene: TRBV7-3
J gene: TRBJ2-2
D gene: NA
clone size: NA
CDR3 protein: CASSLNTGRTGELFF
CDR3 DNA: TGTGCCAGCAGCTTAAACACTGGGCGCACCGGGGAGCTGTTTTTT

V gene: TRBV10-3
J gene: TRBJ2-7
D gene: NA
clone size: many
CDR3 protein: CAISDLQGGNEQYF
CDR3 DNA: TGTGCCATCAGTGACCTGCAGGGGGGGAACGAGCAGTACTTC

V gene: TRBV12-5
J gene: TRBJ2-3
D gene: TRBD2
clone size: many
CDR3 protein: CASGYGTSGSKPYF
CDR3 DNA: TGTGCTAGTGGTTACGGGACTAGCGGATCTAAACCGTATTTT